The T cell receptor beta chain under discussion was sequenced for a study of cytomegalovirus exposure and HLA in healthy donors. Looking at the study overall: Out of 170 million or so T cells, an earlier analysis found some 120 million unique TCR beta sequences in total. The study's findings and limits: Sequencing probably produced one cluster of sequence variants that were highly shared. In an earlier analysis, productive rearrangement rates for most beta V segments clustered near 87% or 30%. Later analysis showed most CMV-associated TCR beta chains appearing HLA-restricted.

Both 60 Vbeta primers and 13 Jbeta primers went into the PCR. Profiled with immunoSEQ multiplex PCR; TCRdb holds only in-frame clones, not every one. The table has 200,000 or so clones, around 73% seen once. Trimming at V came to 1 base and at J to 2 bases, leaving 4 bases not matched to a gene. Per germline, CDR1 SGHNT and CDR2 YENEEA. The CDR3 consists of 16 residues. Details on this clone: The antigen is not known.

The sequenced sample was PBMCs. The source is a male donor in good health and CMV-seronegative. The chain couples TRBV11-3 to TRBJ2-7; 11 nucleotides agree with TRBD2. The CDR3 here is CASSLVGTSGAYEQYF. The CDR3 bases are TGTGCCAGCAGCTTAGTTGGGACTAGCGGAGCCTACGAGCAGTACTTC.